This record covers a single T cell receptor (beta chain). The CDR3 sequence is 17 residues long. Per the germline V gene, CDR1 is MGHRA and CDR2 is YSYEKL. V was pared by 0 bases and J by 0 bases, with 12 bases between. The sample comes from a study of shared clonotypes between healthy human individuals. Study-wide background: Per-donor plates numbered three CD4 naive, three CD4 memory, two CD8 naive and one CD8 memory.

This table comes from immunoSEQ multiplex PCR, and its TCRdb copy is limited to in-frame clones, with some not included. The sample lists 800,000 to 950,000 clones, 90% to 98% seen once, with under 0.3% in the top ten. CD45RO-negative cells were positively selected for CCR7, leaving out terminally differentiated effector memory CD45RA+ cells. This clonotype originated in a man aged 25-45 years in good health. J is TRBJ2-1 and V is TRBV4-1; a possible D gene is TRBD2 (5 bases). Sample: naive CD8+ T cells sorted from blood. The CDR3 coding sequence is TGCGCCAGCAGCCAAGAGATTTTGGGGAGCTCCTACAATGAGCAGTTCTTC. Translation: CASSQEILGSSYNEQFF.